Below, one T cell receptor (beta chain) is given with its context. Its antigen is currently unknown. This specimen comes from a study of cytomegalovirus exposure and HLA in healthy donors. General study findings and limits: After further analysis at a later stage, 15,000 to 20,000 TCR beta sequences were associated with HLA alleles at 0.05 false discovery rate.

Though nominally healthy at sampling, donors likely had unrecorded immune exposures. PCR primers comprised 60 Vbeta and 13 Jbeta primers. Clones were sequenced by immunoSEQ multiplex PCR, and TCRdb holds only the in-frame ones, with some missing. The listing contains 80,000 to 95,000 clones. Germline CDR1 LGHNA, CDR2 YNFKEQ. Trimming removed 0 bases from V and 10 bases from J, with 9 bases in between. The CDR3 contains 12 residues. Sequencing was carried out using PBMCs. The sequence was collected from a man aged 50 or older in good health and CMV-seropositive. The V and J genes are TRBV4-2 and TRBJ1-1; TRBD1 might be the D (5 bases). The CDR3 nucleotides are TGTGCCAGCAGCCAAGAGGGGCCACGAGCTTTCTTT. Amino acids: CASSQEGPRAFF.